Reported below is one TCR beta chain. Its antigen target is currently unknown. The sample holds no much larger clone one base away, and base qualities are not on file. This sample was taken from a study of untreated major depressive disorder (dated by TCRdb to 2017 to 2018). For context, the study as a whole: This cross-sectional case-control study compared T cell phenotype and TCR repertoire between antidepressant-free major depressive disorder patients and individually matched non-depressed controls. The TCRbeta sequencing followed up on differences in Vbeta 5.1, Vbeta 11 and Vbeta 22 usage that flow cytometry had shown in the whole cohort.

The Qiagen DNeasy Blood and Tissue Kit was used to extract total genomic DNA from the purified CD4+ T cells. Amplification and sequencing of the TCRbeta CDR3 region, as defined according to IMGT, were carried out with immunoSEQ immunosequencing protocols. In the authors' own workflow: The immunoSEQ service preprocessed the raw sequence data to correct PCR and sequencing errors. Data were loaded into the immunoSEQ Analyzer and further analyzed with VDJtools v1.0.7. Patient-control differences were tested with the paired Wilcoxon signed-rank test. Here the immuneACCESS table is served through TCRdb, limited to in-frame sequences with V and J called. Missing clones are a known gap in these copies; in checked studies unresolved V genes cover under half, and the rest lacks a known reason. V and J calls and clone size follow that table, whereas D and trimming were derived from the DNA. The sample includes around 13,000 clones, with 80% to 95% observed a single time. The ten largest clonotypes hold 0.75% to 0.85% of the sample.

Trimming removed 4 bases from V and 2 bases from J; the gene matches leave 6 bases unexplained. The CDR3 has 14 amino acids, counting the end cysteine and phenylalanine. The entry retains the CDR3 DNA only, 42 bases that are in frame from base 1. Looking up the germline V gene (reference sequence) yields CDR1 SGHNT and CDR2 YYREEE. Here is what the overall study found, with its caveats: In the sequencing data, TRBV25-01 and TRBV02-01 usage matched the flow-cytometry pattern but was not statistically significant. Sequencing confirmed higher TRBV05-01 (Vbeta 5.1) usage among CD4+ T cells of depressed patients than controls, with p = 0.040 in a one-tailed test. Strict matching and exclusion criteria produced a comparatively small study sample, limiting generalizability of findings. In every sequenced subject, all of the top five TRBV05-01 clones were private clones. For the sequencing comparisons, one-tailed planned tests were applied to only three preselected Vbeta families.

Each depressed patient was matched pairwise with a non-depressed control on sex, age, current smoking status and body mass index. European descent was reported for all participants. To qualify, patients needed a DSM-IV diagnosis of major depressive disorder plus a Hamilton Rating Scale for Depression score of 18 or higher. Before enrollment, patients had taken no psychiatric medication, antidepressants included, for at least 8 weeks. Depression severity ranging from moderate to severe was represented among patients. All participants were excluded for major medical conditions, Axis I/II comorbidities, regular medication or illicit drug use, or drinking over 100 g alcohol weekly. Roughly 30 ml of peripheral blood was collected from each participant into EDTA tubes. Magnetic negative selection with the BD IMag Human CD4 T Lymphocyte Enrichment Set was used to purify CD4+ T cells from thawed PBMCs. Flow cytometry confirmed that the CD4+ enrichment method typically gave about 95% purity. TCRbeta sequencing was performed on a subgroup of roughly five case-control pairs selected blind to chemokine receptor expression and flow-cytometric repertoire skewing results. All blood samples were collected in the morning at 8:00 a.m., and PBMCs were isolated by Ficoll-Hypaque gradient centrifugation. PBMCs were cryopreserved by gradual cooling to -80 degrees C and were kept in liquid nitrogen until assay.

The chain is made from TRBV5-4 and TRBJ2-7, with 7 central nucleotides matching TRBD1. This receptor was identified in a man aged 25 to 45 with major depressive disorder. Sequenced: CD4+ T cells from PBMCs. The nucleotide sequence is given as TGTGCCAGCAGCCAACCGGGACAGCCCTACGAGCAGTACTTC. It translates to CASSQPGQPYEQYF.